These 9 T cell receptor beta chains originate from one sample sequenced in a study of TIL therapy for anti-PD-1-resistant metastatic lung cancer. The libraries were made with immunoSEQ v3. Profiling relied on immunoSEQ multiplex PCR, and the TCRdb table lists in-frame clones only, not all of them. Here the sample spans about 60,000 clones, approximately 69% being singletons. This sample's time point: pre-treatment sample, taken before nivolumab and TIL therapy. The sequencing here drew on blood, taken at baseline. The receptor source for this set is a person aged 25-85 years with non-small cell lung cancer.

In nucleotides, the CDR3 is TGTGCCTTCTCAGCGGGAGGGTCAGATACGCAGTATTTT. The encoded protein is CAFSAGGSDTQYF. The V gene is TRBV30, the J gene TRBJ2-3, with 10 bases fitting TRBD2. CDR1 is GTSNPN, CDR2 SVGIG, per germline (reference sequence). Unmatched junction bases numbered 5, after V lost 7 bases and J lost 4 bases. The CDR3 totals 13 residues.

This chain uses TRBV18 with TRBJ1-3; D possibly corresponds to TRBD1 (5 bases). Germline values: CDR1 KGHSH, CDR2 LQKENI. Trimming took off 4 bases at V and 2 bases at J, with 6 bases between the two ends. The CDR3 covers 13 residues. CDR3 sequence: CASSQGAGNTIYF. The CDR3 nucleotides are TGTGCCAGCTCACAAGGGGCTGGAAACACCATATATTTT.

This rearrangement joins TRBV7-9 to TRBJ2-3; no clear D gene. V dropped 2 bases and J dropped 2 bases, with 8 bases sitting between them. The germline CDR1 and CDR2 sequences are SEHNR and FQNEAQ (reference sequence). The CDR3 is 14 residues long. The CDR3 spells CASSLIQNTDTQYF. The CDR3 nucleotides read TGTGCCAGCAGCTTAATCCAGAACACAGATACGCAGTATTTT.

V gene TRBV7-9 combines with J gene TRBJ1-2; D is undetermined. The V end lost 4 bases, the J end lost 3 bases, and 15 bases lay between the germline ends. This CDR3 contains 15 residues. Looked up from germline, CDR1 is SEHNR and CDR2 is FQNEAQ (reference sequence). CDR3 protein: CASSSDLTRYYGYTF. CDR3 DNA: TGTGCCAGCAGCTCAGACCTAACGAGGTACTATGGCTACACCTTC.

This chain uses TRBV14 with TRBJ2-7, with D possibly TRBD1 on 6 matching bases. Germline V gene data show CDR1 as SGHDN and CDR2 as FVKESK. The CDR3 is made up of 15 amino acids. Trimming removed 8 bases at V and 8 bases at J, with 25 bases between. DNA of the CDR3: TGTGCCAGCTCATTTCGACAGGTGAGACCCGAGAAGCAGTACTTC. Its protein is CASSFRQVRPEKQYF.

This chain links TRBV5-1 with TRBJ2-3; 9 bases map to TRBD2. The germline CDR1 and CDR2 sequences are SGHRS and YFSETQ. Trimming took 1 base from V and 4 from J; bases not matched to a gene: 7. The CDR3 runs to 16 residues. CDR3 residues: CASSLPGLAGPDTQYF. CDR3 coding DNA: TGCGCCAGCAGCTTGCCGGGACTAGCAGGGCCAGATACGCAGTATTTT.

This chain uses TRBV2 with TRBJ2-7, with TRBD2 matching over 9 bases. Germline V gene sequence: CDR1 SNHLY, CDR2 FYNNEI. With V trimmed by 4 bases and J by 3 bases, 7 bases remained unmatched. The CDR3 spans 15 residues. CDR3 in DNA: TGTGCCAGCAGTGCCCGACTAGCGGAACACTACGAGCAGTACTTC. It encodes CASSARLAEHYEQYF.

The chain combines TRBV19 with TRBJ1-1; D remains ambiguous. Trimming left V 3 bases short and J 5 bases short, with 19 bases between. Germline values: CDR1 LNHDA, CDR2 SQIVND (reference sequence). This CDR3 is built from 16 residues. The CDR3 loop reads CASSIGGLARGTEAFF. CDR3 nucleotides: TGTGCCAGTAGTATCGGAGGTTTGGCGCGTGGGACTGAAGCTTTCTTT.

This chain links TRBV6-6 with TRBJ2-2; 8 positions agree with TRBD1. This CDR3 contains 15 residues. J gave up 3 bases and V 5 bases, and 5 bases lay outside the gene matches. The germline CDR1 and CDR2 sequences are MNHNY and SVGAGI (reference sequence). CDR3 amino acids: CASSPRTGYTGELFF. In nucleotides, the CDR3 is TGTGCCAGCAGTCCAAGGACAGGGTACACCGGGGAGCTGTTTTTT.